This TCR beta chain appears in the sequencing data of a study of cytomegalovirus exposure and HLA in healthy donors. Comments on this clone: The target antigen is unknown.

Regarding the study as a whole: The listing of some 170 TCR beta chains classed them as cytomegalovirus-associated. Many donors shared some public TCRs, even though most TCR sequences were rare.

Repertoires were generated with immunoSEQ multiplex PCR, while TCRdb's copy carries only in-frame clones and drops some. The data show hundreds of thousands of clones, less than 90% seen once. What was sequenced was PBMCs. The TCR was taken from a young man in good health and CMV-seropositive.

The CDR3 DNA is TGTGCCAGCAGTTACTCGAAGGTAACTGAAGCTTTCTTT. It codes for CASSYSKVTEAFF. The rearrangement joins TRBV6-6 to TRBJ1-1; no reliable D call. This CDR3 has 13 residues. Per the germline V gene, CDR1 is MNHNY and CDR2 is SVGAGI (reference sequence). V was trimmed by 0 bases and J by 5 bases, leaving 7 bases between them.